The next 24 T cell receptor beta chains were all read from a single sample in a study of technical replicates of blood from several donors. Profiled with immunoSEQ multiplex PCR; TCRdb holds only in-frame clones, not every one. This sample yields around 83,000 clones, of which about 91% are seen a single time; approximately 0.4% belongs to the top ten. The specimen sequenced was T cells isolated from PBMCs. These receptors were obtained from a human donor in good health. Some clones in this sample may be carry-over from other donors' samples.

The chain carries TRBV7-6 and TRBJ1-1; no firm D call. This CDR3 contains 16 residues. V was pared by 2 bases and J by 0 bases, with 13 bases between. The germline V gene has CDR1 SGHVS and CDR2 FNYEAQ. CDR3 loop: CASSLSHRPMNTEAFF. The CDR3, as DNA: TGTGCCAGCAGCTTATCCCACAGACCGATGAACACTGAAGCTTTCTTT.

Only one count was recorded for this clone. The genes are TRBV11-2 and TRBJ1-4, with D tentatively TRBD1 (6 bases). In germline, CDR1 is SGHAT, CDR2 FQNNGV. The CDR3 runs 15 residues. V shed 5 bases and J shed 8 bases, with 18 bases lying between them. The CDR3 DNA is TGTGCCAGCAGCCCCACTGGACAGTTCGGGGAAAAACTGTTTTTT. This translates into CASSPTGQFGEKLFF.

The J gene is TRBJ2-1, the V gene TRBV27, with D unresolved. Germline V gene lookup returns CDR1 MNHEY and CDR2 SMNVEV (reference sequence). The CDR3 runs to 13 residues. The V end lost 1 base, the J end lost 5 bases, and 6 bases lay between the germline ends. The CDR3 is CASSLYSDNEQFF. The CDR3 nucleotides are TGTGCCAGCAGTTTATATTCAGACAATGAGCAGTTCTTC.

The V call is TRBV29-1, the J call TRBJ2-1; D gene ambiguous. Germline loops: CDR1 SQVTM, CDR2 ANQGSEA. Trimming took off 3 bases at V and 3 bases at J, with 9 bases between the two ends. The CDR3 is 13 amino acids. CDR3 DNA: TGCAGCGTTGATAGAACAGACTACAATGAGCAGTTCTTC. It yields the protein CSVDRTDYNEQFF.

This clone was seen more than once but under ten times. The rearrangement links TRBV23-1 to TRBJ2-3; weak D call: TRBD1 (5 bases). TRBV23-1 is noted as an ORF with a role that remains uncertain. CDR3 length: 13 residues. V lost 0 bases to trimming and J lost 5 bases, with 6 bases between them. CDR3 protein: CASSQSTGDTQYF. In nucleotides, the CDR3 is TGCGCCAGCAGTCAATCTACAGGAGATACGCAGTATTTT.

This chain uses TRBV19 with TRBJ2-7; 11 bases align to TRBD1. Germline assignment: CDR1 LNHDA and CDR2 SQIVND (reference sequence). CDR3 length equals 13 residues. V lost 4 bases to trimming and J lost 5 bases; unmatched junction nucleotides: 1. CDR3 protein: CASSRTGGNEQYF. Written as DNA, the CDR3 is TGTGCCAGTAGTAGGACAGGGGGCAACGAGCAGTACTTC.

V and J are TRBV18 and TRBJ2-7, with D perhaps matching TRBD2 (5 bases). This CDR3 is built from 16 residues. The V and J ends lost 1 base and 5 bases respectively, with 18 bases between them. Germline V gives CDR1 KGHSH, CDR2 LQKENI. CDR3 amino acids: CASSPLQRQRFNEQYF. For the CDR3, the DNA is TGTGCCAGCTCACCACTCCAGCGGCAGAGATTCAACGAGCAGTACTTC.

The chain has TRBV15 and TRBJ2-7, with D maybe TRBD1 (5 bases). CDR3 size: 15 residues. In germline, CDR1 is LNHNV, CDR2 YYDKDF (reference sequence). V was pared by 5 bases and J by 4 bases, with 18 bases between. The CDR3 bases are TGTGCCACCAGCGGGGCCGGGCTCGGCTTATACGAGCAGTACTTC. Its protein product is CATSGAGLGLYEQYF.

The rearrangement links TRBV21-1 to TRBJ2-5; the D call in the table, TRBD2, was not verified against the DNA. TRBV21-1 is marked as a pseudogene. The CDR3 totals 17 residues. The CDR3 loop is CASSNNPGTSCAETQYF. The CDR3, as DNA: TGTGCCAGCAGCAACAATCCCGGGACTAGCTGTGCAGAGACCCAGTACTTC.

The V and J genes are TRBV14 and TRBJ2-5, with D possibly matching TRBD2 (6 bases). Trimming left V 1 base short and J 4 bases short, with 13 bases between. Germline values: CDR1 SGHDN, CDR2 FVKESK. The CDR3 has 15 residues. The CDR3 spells CASSQGSGVGETQYF. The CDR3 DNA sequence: TGTGCCAGCAGCCAAGGCTCGGGAGTAGGAGAGACCCAGTACTTC.

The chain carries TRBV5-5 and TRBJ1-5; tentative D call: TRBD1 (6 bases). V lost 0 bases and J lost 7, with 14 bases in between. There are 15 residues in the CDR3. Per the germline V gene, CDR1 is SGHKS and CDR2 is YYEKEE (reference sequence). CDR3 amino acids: CASSLVGQGWQPQHF. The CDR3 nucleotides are TGTGCCAGCAGCTTGGTCGGGCAGGGGTGGCAGCCCCAGCATTTT.

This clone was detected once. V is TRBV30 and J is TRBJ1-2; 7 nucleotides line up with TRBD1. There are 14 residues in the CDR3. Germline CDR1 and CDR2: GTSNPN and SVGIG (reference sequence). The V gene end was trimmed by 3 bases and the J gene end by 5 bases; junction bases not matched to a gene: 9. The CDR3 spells CAWSSRTGLYGYTF. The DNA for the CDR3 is TGTGCCTGGAGCTCCAGGACAGGCTTATATGGCTACACCTTC.

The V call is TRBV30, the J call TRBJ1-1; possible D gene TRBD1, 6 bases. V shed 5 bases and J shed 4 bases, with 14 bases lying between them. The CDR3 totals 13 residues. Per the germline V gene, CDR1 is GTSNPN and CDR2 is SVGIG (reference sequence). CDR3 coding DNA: TGTGCCTGGGGGACACTGAGGGGCACTGAAGCTTTCTTT. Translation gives CAWGTLRGTEAFF.

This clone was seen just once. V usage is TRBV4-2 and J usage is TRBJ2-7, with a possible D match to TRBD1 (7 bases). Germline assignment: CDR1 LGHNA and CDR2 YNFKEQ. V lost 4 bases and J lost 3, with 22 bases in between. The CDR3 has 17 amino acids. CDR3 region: CASSLGGGTATLYEQYF. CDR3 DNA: TGTGCCAGCAGCCTCGGTGGGGGGACAGCGACCCTCTACGAGCAGTACTTC.

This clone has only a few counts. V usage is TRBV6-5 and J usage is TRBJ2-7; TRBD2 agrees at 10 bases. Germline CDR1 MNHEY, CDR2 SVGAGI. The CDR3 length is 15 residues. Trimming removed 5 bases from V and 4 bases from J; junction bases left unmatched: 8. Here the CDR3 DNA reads TGTGCCAGCAGTATATCTAGCGGGAGTCTTTACGAGCAGTACTTC. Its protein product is CASSISSGSLYEQYF.

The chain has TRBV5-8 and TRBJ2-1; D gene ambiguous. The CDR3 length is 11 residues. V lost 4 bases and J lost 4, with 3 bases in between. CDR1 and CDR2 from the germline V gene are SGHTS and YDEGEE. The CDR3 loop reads CASSTYNEQFF. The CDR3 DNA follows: TGTGCCAGCAGCACATACAATGAGCAGTTCTTC.

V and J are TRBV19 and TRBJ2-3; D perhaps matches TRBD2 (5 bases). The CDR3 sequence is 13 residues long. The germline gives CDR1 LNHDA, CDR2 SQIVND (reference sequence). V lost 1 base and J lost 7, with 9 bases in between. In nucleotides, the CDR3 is TGTGCCAGTAGTATAGTTGGGAGTAATACGCAGTATTTT. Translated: CASSIVGSNTQYF.

CDR3 sequence (DNA): TGTGCCAGCAGCGTATCAGGACAGGGAAATGAAAAACTGTTTTTT. This codes for CASSVSGQGNEKLFF. V usage is TRBV9 and J usage is TRBJ1-4, with 8 bases lining up with TRBD1. This CDR3 has 15 amino acids. J was trimmed by 5 bases and V by 1 base; bases with no gene match: 4. Looked up from germline, CDR1 is SGDLS and CDR2 is YYNGEE.

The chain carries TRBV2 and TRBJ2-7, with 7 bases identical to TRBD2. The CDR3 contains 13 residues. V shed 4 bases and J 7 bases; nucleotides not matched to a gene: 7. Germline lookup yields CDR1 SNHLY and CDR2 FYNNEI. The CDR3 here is CASSVGQGGEQYF. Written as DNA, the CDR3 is TGTGCCAGCAGTGTGGGGCAGGGAGGGGAGCAGTACTTC.

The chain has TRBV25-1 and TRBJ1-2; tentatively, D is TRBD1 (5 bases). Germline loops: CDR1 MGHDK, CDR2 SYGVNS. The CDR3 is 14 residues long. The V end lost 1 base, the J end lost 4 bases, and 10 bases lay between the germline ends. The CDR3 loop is CASSELTASYGYTF. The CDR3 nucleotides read TGTGCCAGCAGTGAATTGACAGCCTCCTATGGCTACACCTTC.

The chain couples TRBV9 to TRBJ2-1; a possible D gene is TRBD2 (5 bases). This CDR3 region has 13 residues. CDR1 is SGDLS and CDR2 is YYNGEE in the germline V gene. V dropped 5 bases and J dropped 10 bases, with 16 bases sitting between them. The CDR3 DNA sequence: TGTGCCAGCAGTCAAGCATTAGCGCTCGAGCAGTTCTTC. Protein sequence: CASSQALALEQFF.

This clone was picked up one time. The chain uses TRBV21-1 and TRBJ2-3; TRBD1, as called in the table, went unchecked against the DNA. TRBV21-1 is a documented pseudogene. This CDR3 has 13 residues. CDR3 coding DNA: TGTGCCAGCAGCAATAAGGGGGCAGATACGCAGTATTTT. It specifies CASSNKGADTQYF.

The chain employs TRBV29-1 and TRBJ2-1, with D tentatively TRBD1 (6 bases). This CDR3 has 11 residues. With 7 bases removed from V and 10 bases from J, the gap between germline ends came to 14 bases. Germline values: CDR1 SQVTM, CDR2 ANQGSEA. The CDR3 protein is CSARGSGEQFF. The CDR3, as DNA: TGCAGCGCCAGGGGTTCAGGCGAGCAGTTCTTC.

The CDR3 protein is CASSPPRASSYEQYF. The CDR3 DNA reads TGTGCCAGCTCACCACCCAGGGCTAGCTCCTACGAGCAGTACTTC. The rearrangement joins TRBV18 to TRBJ2-7, with TRBD1 as a possible D gene (5 bases). Germline CDR1 is KGHSH and CDR2 is LQKENI. This CDR3 spans 15 amino acids. Trimming pared 0 bases from V and 0 bases from J, leaving 9 bases between.